These T cell receptor beta chains were read from a single sample in a study of CD8 T cells in Susac syndrome. TCRdb reprocessed the immunoSEQ multiplex PCR reads with MiXCR, giving one entry per CDR3 protein. The repertoire has some 210,000 distinct CDR3 sequences, about 94% of them found once; the top ten carry about 0.14%. Sequenced: CD4+ T cells from PBMCs. Source of these receptors: a human donor with Susac syndrome. Each CDR3 is given with its conserved first and last residue. Each record gives: clone size, D gene, CDR3 length, J gene, V gene, CDR3 DNA, CDR3 protein. The D gene is left open where the match is weak. Clone size is given for some rows only: seen once, a few or many times, or a class if the clone is expanded.

-	TRBD1	15	TRBJ2-1	TRBV6-2/TRBV6-3	TGTGCCAGCAGTTACTCCGGGACAGGGGTCAATGAGCAGTTCTTC	CASSYSGTGVNEQFF
-	-	14	TRBJ1-5	TRBV29-1	TGCAGCGTTGGCGTTGGGGGGTTGGGGCAGCCCCAGCATTTT	CSVGVGGLGQPQHF
-	TRBD1	14	TRBJ2-5	TRBV9	TGTGCCAGCAGCGTATTGTCAGGGGGCGAGACCCAGTACTTC	CASSVLSGGETQYF
-	-	16	TRBJ1-3	TRBV29-1	TGCAGCGTGGCGCAGCGGTTCCAGGGGAGAGGAAACACCATATATTTT	CSVAQRFQGRGNTIYF
-	-	12	TRBJ1-2	TRBV11-1	TGTGCCAGCAGCCCCGGATTCTATGGCTACACCTTC	CASSPGFYGYTF
-	-	14	TRBJ1-1	TRBV20-1	TGCAGTGCGGGGACTTACCCTGGGGACACTGAAGCTTTCTTT	CSAGTYPGDTEAFF
-	TRBD1	15	TRBJ1-6	TRBV28	TGTGCCAGCGGGCAACAGGGGGTTTGGAATTCACCCCTCCACTTT	CASGQQGVWNSPLHF
-	-	14	TRBJ1-6	TRBV6-1	TGTGCCAGCAGTCCTGGATCGTCGGGTTCACCCCTCCACTTT	CASSPGSSGSPLHF
few	TRBD1	12	TRBJ1-1	TRBV29-1	TGCAGCGTTGGGACAGGGAACACTGAAGCTTTCTTT	CSVGTGNTEAFF
-	-	12	TRBJ2-7	TRBV12-3/TRBV12-4	TGTGCCAGCAGAATGGACAGCTACGAGCAGTACTTC	CASRMDSYEQYF
-	-	15	TRBJ2-4	TRBV5-6	TGTGCCAGCAGCTCTGGCATCCTAGCCAAAAACATTCAGTACTTC	CASSSGILAKNIQYF
-	-	13	TRBJ2-7	TRBV9	TGTGCCAGCAGCGTCCCCTACGACTACGAGCAGTACTTC	CASSVPYDYEQYF
-	TRBD1	14	TRBJ2-1	TRBV9	TGTGCCAGCAGCGTTGGGGGACAGGCCGCCAGGCAGTTCTTC	CASSVGGQAARQFF
-	-	15	TRBJ2-2	TRBV19	TGTGCCAGTAGTATAGGGCATGGGGGTGCCGGGGAGCTGTTTTTT	CASSIGHGGAGELFF
-	-	10	TRBJ2-1	TRBV6-2/TRBV6-3	TGTGCCACCGGCACAGGAACTCGGTTCTTC	CATGTGTRFF
-	-	13	TRBJ1-1	TRBV18	TGTGCCAGCTCACCACTCTCGGGAAGTGAAGCTTTCTTT	CASSPLSGSEAFF
-	TRBD2	15	TRBJ2-1	TRBV14	TGTGCCAGCAGCCAATATAGCGGGGGGGCCCCACAGCAGTTCTTC	CASSQYSGGAPQQFF
-	-	14	TRBJ2-5	TRBV6-5	TGTGCCAGCAGTAACCGGGACCCCTTGGAGACCCAGTACTTC	CASSNRDPLETQYF
-	TRBD1	14	TRBJ1-2	TRBV30	TGTGCCTGGTCGCCTTTCGGACAGGCCTATGGCTACACCTTC	CAWSPFGQAYGYTF
-	-	16	TRBJ1-6	TRBV20-1	TGCAGTGCTAGAGATACGACAGTTAACTATAATTCACCCCTCCACTTT	CSARDTTVNYNSPLHF
-	TRBD1	14	TRBJ1-6	TRBV10-3	TGTGCCATCAGTGATGGGACAGGGAATTCACCCCTCCACTTT	CAISDGTGNSPLHF
-	-	14	TRBJ2-7	TRBV6-2/TRBV6-3	TGTGCCAGCAGTAAGCTAAGAGACAGCTACGAGCAGTACTTC	CASSKLRDSYEQYF
-	-	15	TRBJ1-1	TRBV2	TGTGCCAGCAGTAAGACGGTCCCGGCTAACACTGAAGCTTTCTTT	CASSKTVPANTEAFF
-	-	12	TRBJ2-1	TRBV30	TGTGCCTGGAGTGTAGTGGAGAATGAGCAGTTCTTC	CAWSVVENEQFF
-	-	17	TRBJ1-2	TRBV3-1	TGTGCCAGCAGCCCATCTGGGATTTCCGGTGGAGGCTATGGCTACACCTTC	CASSPSGISGGGYGYTF
-	TRBD1	13	TRBJ1-4	TRBV30	TGTGCCTGGGCACGACAGGGGAATGAAAAACTGTTTTTT	CAWARQGNEKLFF
-	-	15	TRBJ1-5	TRBV4-1	TGCGCCAGCAGCGCAGACTCGAATAGCAATCAGCCCCAGCATTTT	CASSADSNSNQPQHF
-	-	10	TRBJ2-1	TRBV20-1	TGCAGTGCGTACTACAATGAGCAGTTCTTC	CSAYYNEQFF
-	TRBD1	16	TRBJ2-2	TRBV5-6	TGTGCCAGCAGCTATTACCCAGGGGGCAACACCGGGGAGCTGTTTTTT	CASSYYPGGNTGELFF
-	TRBD2	16	TRBJ2-1	TRBV7-9	TGTGCCAGCAGCCCCGTAGGACTAGCTCCCGGCAATGAGCAGTTCTTC	CASSPVGLAPGNEQFF
-	-	13	TRBJ2-5	TRBV29-1	TGCAGCGTTGTACAGGTTGTCCAAGAGACCCAGTACTTC	CSVVQVVQETQYF
-	-	16	TRBJ1-5	TRBV6-2/TRBV6-3	TGTGCCAGCAGTTACCCAAGTGTCCCTGGCGCTCAGCCCCAGCATTTT	CASSYPSVPGAQPQHF
-	-	15	TRBJ1-1	TRBV9	TGTGCCAGCAGCGTAGGGGTCCGGGGGGACACTGAAGCTTTCTTT	CASSVGVRGDTEAFF
-	-	14	TRBJ2-1	TRBV3-1	TGTGCCAGCAAGGCGTCAGGGATTAACAATGAGCAGTTCTTC	CASKASGINNEQFF
-	-	16	TRBJ2-7	TRBV28	TGTGCCAGCGATCCGGGACGGACGCAGGGATTCGGGGAGCAGTACTTC	CASDPGRTQGFGEQYF
-	-	12	TRBJ2-1	TRBV7-8	TGTGCCAGCAGCATTCAGAAGGATGAGCAGTTCTTC	CASSIQKDEQFF
-	-	14	TRBJ2-7	TRBV28	TGTGCCAGCAGTCCCCCCGCGCTTTGGGTGGGGCAGTACTTC	CASSPPALWVGQYF
-	-	14	TRBJ1-1	TRBV4-2	TGTGCCAGCAGCCAAGGGGGCTTAGGGACTGAAGCTTTCTTT	CASSQGGLGTEAFF
-	-	12	TRBJ2-1	TRBV20-1	TGCAGTGCTAGGCCCCTAGCAAATGAGCAGTTCTTC	CSARPLANEQFF
-	TRBD2	16	TRBJ2-3	TRBV11-2	TGTGCCAGCAGCCTTCTTGGTAGCGGGGGTACAGATACGCAGTATTTT	CASSLLGSGGTDTQYF
few	-	13	TRBJ2-5	TRBV4-2	TGTGCCAGCAGCCAAGACAGCCAAGAGACCCAGTACTTC	CASSQDSQETQYF
-	TRBD2	15	TRBJ2-5	TRBV9	TGTGCCAGCAGCCTGAGCGGGGGGCGTGAGGAGACCCAGTACTTC	CASSLSGGREETQYF
-	-	14	TRBJ2-5	TRBV19	TGTGCCAGTAGTATAGGAAATAGCGGCGAGACCCAGTACTTC	CASSIGNSGETQYF
-	-	16	TRBJ2-5	TRBV6-5	TGTGCCAGCAGTTACTCGACGCACTCGTTCGGGGAGACCCAGTACTTC	CASSYSTHSFGETQYF
-	-	14	TRBJ2-1	TRBV9	TGTGCCAGCAGCCCTCGGACTGGGAACAATGAGCAGTTCTTC	CASSPRTGNNEQFF
-	-	17	TRBJ2-2	TRBV2	TGTGCCAGCAGTGAAGCGTTTGAGCAGGGGGGCACCGGGGAGCTGTTTTTT	CASSEAFEQGGTGELFF
-	TRBD1	13	TRBJ2-5	TRBV29-1	TGCAGCGGACGGACAGGGGAAGGGGAGACCCAGTACTTC	CSGRTGEGETQYF
-	TRBD1	17	TRBJ2-3	TRBV12-3/TRBV12-4	TGTGCCAGCAGTTTCAGCGTTGGGACAGGGCCAACAGATACGCAGTATTTT	CASSFSVGTGPTDTQYF
-	-	14	TRBJ2-3	TRBV11-3	TGTGCCAGCAGCTTAGACGCTAGCACAGATACGCAGTATTTT	CASSLDASTDTQYF
-	TRBD2	13	TRBJ2-3	TRBV20-1	TGCAGTGGTGTAGCGGGGTCGGGGGATACGCAGTATTTT	CSGVAGSGDTQYF
once	TRBD1	16	TRBJ2-1	TRBV7-2	TGTGCCAGCAGCTTAATCCAGGGGGCGCAAGGCAATGAGCAGTTCTTC	CASSLIQGAQGNEQFF
few	-	17	TRBJ2-5	TRBV15	TGTGCCACCAGCAGACCGATTCCGGGCCCTTTCCAAGAGACCCAGTACTTC	CATSRPIPGPFQETQYF